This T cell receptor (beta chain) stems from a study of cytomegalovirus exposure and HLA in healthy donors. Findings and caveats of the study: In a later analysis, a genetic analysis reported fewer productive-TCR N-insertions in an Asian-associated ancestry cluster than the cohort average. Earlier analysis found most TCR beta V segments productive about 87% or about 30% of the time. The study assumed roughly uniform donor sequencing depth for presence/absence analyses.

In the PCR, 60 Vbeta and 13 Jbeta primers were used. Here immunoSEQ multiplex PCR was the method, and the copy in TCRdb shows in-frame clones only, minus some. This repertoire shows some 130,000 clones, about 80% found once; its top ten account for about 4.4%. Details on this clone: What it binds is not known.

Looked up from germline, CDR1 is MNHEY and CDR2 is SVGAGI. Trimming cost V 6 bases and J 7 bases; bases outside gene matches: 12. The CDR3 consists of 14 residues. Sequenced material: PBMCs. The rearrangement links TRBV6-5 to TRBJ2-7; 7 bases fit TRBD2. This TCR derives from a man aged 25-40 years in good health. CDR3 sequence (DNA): TGTGCCAGCAGCCCACCTTGGGGGGGGAATGAGCAGTACTTC. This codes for CASSPPWGGNEQYF.